This T cell receptor (beta chain) was captured by sequencing in a study of CD8+CD57+ T cells in acquired aplastic anemia. Study-level background: Isolated CD4+ and CD8+ cells, once sorted, yielded DNA averaging about 3.2 ug.

In this sample, this clonotype turned up many times. Those patients picked for sequencing had displayed CD8+CD57+ cell expansion on flow cytometry. The blood sampling took place in patients who had so far received no therapy. The template for TCR beta VDJ and CDR3 sequence profiling was genomic DNA. MiXCR, run by TCRdb on the reads, gives a single entry per CDR3 protein. The data contain about half a million distinct CDR3 sequences, approximately 32% of them seen just once; the ten biggest clones take up 0.75% to 0.95%. The specimen was sorted CD4+, CD8+, or CD8+CD57+ T cells (not recorded which) from PBMCs. The clonotype was recovered from a human donor with aplastic anemia.

CDR3 bases: TGCGCCAGCAGTGATGGACAGGGCGGATCAAATCAGCCCCAGCATTTT. It encodes CASSDGQGGSNQPQHF. This chain joins TRBV10-1 and TRBJ1-5; 8 bases are a match to TRBD1. This CDR3 comprises 16 residues. Germline V CDR1 and CDR2: WNHNN, SYGVQD (reference sequence). The V gene end was trimmed by 3 bases and the J gene end by 4 bases; junction bases not matched to a gene: 8.